This T cell receptor beta chain comes out of a study of T cells after yellow fever vaccination. Regarding the study as a whole: A limited proportion of clonotypes was detected within both the CD4 and CD8 compartments.

CDR1 and CDR2 (germline): WSHSY, SAAADI. Trimming stripped 3 bases from V and 9 bases from J, with 12 bases between. The CDR3 loop spans 13 amino acids. Points on this clonotype: Its specificity is not known.

It was through 5'RACE template switching that TCR cDNA was made, with a universal primer site and UMIs added. TCRdb independently ran MiXCR on the 5' RACE reads; one entry per CDR3 protein. The table has some 560,000 distinct CDR3 sequences, about 15% seen once; the top ten hold roughly 17%. This receptor was taken from a man younger than 35 who received the YFV17D yellow fever vaccine. This material consisted of PBMCs, taken 5 to 6 days after the first yellow fever vaccination. The chain carries TRBV10-2 and TRBJ1-5; D remains ambiguous. The CDR3: CASSDFRSSPQHF. CDR3 DNA: TGCGCCAGCAGTGACTTCCGTTCGTCGCCCCAGCATTTT.